Listed here are 24 T cell receptor beta chains from one sample, sequenced in a study of T-cell memory formation after mild COVID-19. TCRdb reanalysed the 5' RACE reads using MiXCR and keeps one entry per CDR3 protein. The sample gives fewer than 250,000 distinct CDR3 sequences, around 26% of which show up once; 9.5% to 12% is in the top ten. The sequenced material came from PBMCs or a T cell subset sorted from them (not recorded which). All receptors derive from an adult woman who had mild COVID-19 (a few samples of this study predate the infection). Cell type and time point are not known.

This clonotype turned up a few times. The CDR3 sequence: CAISQIETKQETQYF. The DNA of the CDR3 is TGTGCCATCAGCCAAATTGAGACCAAGCAAGAGACCCAGTACTTC. V and J are TRBV10-3 and TRBJ2-5; the D is unclear. CDR1 is ENHRY, CDR2 SYGVKD, per germline. The CDR3 runs 15 residues. Trimming removed 6 bases from V and 2 bases from J, with 16 bases in between.

This rearrangement joins TRBV7-2 to TRBJ2-1; 11 bases align to TRBD2. The CDR3 is made up of 18 amino acids. CDR1 and CDR2 (germline): SGHTA, FQGNSA. With V trimmed by 4 bases and J by 7 bases, 15 bases remained unmatched. The CDR3 here is CASSWTGTSGRGGNEQFF. CDR3 coding DNA: TGTGCCAGCAGCTGGACTGGGACTAGCGGTCGTGGGGGAAATGAGCAGTTCTTC.

This clonotype has only a few counts. V usage is TRBV6-2 or TRBV6-3 and J usage is TRBJ2-7; no clear D gene. V was pared by 7 bases and J by 0 bases, with 16 bases between. The CDR3 has 15 amino acids. The germline V gene has CDR1 MNHEY and CDR2 SVGEGT. The DNA of the CDR3 is TGTGCCAGCATCCCAATCAAGGGAACCTCCTACGAGCAGTACTTC. It yields the protein CASIPIKGTSYEQYF.

This clonotype was counted only a few times. The CDR3, as DNA: TGCGCCAGCAGCCAAGAAACAGGCCACTCCTACGAGCAGTACTTC. It specifies CASSQETGHSYEQYF. This chain joins TRBV4-3 and TRBJ2-7; possibly TRBD1 for D (5 bases). The CDR3 is 15 amino acids. CDR1 is LGHNA, CDR2 YSLEER, per germline. V was cut by 0 bases and J by 0 bases, with 9 bases left in between.

The chain joins TRBV5-6 to TRBJ2-1, with TRBD2 identical over 8 bases. V dropped 0 bases and J dropped 4; count of bases not matched to a gene: 3. Germline loops: CDR1 SGHDT, CDR2 YYEEEE. There are 15 residues in the CDR3. This chain's CDR3 is CASSLELADYNEQFF. DNA for the CDR3: TGTGCCAGCAGCTTGGAACTAGCGGATTACAATGAGCAGTTCTTC.

The chain carries TRBV12-3 or TRBV12-4 and TRBJ2-3; D possibly matches TRBD1 or TRBD2 (5 bases each). The CDR3 is made up of 15 amino acids. Deletions cut 5 bases from V and 1 base from J, with 13 bases between. CDR3 amino acids: CASSPLGDRTDTQYF. CDR3 DNA sequence: TGTGCCAGCAGTCCATTGGGGGACCGCACAGATACGCAGTATTTT.

This clonotype was picked up a small number of times. The genes are TRBV5-1 and TRBJ2-3; D is undetermined. The CDR3 length is 15 residues. From germline, CDR1 is SGHRS and CDR2 YFSETQ. V was clipped by 1 base and J by 3 bases, with 12 bases between them. The CDR3 sequence is CASSLSGLRTDTQYF. Written as DNA, the CDR3 is TGCGCCAGCAGCTTGTCAGGATTGAGGACAGATACGCAGTATTTT.

The chain uses TRBV7-9 and TRBJ2-2; D not resolved. V was trimmed by 4 bases and J by 4 bases, leaving 7 bases between them. CDR1 is SEHNR, CDR2 FQNEAQ, per germline (reference sequence). The CDR3 runs 13 residues. The CDR3 region is CASSWAFTGELFF. CDR3 bases: TGTGCCAGCAGCTGGGCTTTCACCGGGGAGCTGTTTTTT.

The sample holds many counts of this clonotype. V usage is TRBV27 and J usage is TRBJ2-1; D ambiguous. Germline V gene data show CDR1 as MNHEY and CDR2 as SMNVEV (reference sequence). Trimming left V 10 bases short and J 8 bases short, with 15 bases between. The CDR3 totals 12 residues. This chain's CDR3 is CAINRIGHEQFF. The CDR3 nucleotides read TGTGCCATCAACCGAATCGGGCATGAGCAGTTCTTC.

Only a few counts were recorded for this clonotype. The genes are TRBV30 and TRBJ2-7; D gene uncertain. This CDR3 has 14 residues. V lost 2 bases to trimming and J lost 3 bases, with 14 bases between them. Germline-derived CDR1 and CDR2 are GTSNPN and SVGIG (reference sequence). DNA of the CDR3: TGTGCCTGGAGTTCTGCCCCGGTGGGCTACGAGCAGTACTTC. It specifies CAWSSAPVGYEQYF.

This clonotype was counted a few times. A read error may account for a junction end that differs from germline. This chain links TRBV11-2 with TRBJ2-3; D gene uncertain. CDR1 SGHAT and CDR2 FQNNGV come from the germline V gene. The CDR3 consists of 15 residues. The CDR3, as DNA: TGTGCCAGCTGCTTTGGGGTCTCTAGCACAGATACGCAGTATTTT. Protein: CASCFGVSSTDTQYF. Variable domain in full (rest from reference TRBV11-2 and TRBJ2-3): EAGVAQSPRYKIIEKRQSVAFWCNPISGHATLYWYQQILGQGPKLLIQFQNNGVVDDSQLPKDRFSAERLKGVDSTLKIQPAKLEDSAVYLCASCFGVSSTDTQYFGPGTRLTVL.

The DNA of the CDR3 is TGTGCCAGCTCACCAATCGACTATGGCTACACCTTC. Protein sequence: CASSPIDYGYTF. The chain has TRBV18 and TRBJ1-2; D not certain. CDR3 length: 12 amino acids. Germline V CDR1 and CDR2: KGHSH, LQKENI. Between the trimmed V and J ends, which lost 2 bases and 3 bases, there was a span of 4 bases.

In its sample, this clonotype was seen a few times. The J gene is TRBJ1-2, the V gene TRBV4-1; D is ambiguous. Trimming took off 0 bases at V and 4 bases at J, with 3 bases between the two ends. The CDR3 extends over 12 amino acids. Germline V gene data show CDR1 as MGHRA and CDR2 as YSYEKL. The CDR3 region has the DNA TGCGCCAGCAGCCAAGAGGTCTATGGCTACACCTTC. Its protein product is CASSQEVYGYTF.

This clonotype was detected only a few times. The rearrangement links TRBV7-9 to TRBJ1-1; a possible D gene is TRBD1 (5 bases). CDR1 and CDR2 from the germline V gene are SEHNR and FQNEAQ (reference sequence). CDR3 length: 13 residues. V was pared by 0 bases and J by 11 bases, with 13 bases between. This CDR3 is CASSLAGSGVAFF. Written as DNA, the CDR3 is TGTGCCAGCAGCTTAGCGGGGTCGGGGGTCGCTTTCTTT. Variable domain in full (rest from reference TRBV7-9 and TRBJ1-1): DTGVSQNPRHKITKRGQNVTFRCDPISEHNRLYWYRQTLGQGPEFLTYFQNEAQLEKSRLLSDRFSAERPKGSFSTLEIQRTEQGDSAMYLCASSLAGSGVAFFGQGTRLTVV.

Only a few counts were recorded for this clonotype. This chain joins TRBV7-9 and TRBJ2-1, with 8 bases fitting TRBD1. This CDR3 has 12 amino acids. Trimming cost V 1 base and J 12 bases; bases outside gene matches: 2. Germline assignment: CDR1 SEHNR and CDR2 FQNEAQ (reference sequence). The DNA of the CDR3 is TGTGCCAGCAGCTTAGGACAGGGGACGCAGTTCTTC. Translation: CASSLGQGTQFF.

This clonotype was seen a few times. V usage is TRBV11-2 and J usage is TRBJ2-1, with 13 nucleotides matching TRBD2. J was trimmed by 3 bases and V by 5 bases; bases with no gene match: 7. The CDR3 loop spans 17 amino acids. Germline V gives CDR1 SGHAT, CDR2 FQNNGV. CDR3 residues: CASSLLGLAGDYNEQFF. The CDR3 bases are TGTGCCAGCAGCCTTCTCGGACTAGCGGGGGACTACAATGAGCAGTTCTTC.

This clonotype occurred a few times. The chain combines TRBV30 with TRBJ2-1; 9 bases map to TRBD2. The CDR3 covers 14 residues. With 0 bases clipped from V and 9 bases from J, the junction kept 6 bases outside the gene matches. The V gene's germline CDR1 is GTSNPN and CDR2 SVGIG (reference sequence). The DNA of the CDR3 is TGTGCCTGGAGTGTAAGGCGGGAGGGCACTGAGCAGTTCTTC. As protein: CAWSVRREGTEQFF.

This chain links TRBV6-5 with TRBJ2-7, with D perhaps matching TRBD1 (6 bases). V was trimmed by 0 bases and J by 3 bases, leaving 21 bases between them. The CDR3 covers 18 residues. Germline V gene data show CDR1 as MNHEY and CDR2 as SVGAGI. CDR3 sequence: CASSYSPGHHKPIYEQYF. The CDR3 DNA is TGTGCCAGCAGTTACTCCCCGGGACACCACAAGCCGATCTACGAGCAGTACTTC.

This clonotype was seen more than once but under ten times. This chain links TRBV6-1 with TRBJ2-5; D is unresolved. Germline-derived CDR1 and CDR2 are MNHNS and SASEGT. The CDR3 spans 15 residues. V was shortened by 0 bases and J by 0 bases, with 8 bases between the two germline ends. The chain's CDR3 is CASSEAQGNQETQYF. In DNA form, the CDR3 reads TGTGCCAGCAGTGAAGCGCAAGGGAACCAAGAGACCCAGTACTTC.

This clonotype was detected a few times. The chain has TRBV4-2 and TRBJ2-5; D unresolved. CDR3 size: 14 residues. V shed 0 bases and J shed 3 bases, with 8 bases lying between them. Germline CDR1 LGHNA, CDR2 YNFKEQ. The CDR3 DNA follows: TGTGCCAGCAGCCAAGATGCGATAAAAGAGACCCAGTACTTC. Translation gives CASSQDAIKETQYF.

This chain joins TRBV7-6 and TRBJ2-7; D unclear. The CDR3 totals 15 residues. V was shortened by 5 bases and J by 0 bases, with 14 bases between the two germline ends. Germline-derived CDR1 and CDR2 are SGHVS and FNYEAQ. The CDR3 coding sequence is TGTGCCAGCAGCCCCCTGACGTTACCCTCCTACGAGCAGTACTTC. Translated: CASSPLTLPSYEQYF.

V usage is TRBV3-1 and J usage is TRBJ1-6, with no clear D. Deletions cut 5 bases from V and 1 base from J, with 9 bases between. Germline V lookup: CDR1 LGHDT, CDR2 YNNKEL (reference sequence). CDR3 length equals 15 residues. This CDR3 reads CASSSYGSYNSPLHF. The CDR3 DNA follows: TGTGCCAGCAGCTCCTATGGTTCCTATAATTCACCCCTCCACTTT.

This rearrangement joins TRBV27 to TRBJ2-3; TRBD2 agrees at 9 bases. The junction had 9 bases not matched to a gene; V was cut back by 3 bases and J by 5 bases. Germline V gene sequence: CDR1 MNHEY, CDR2 SMNVEV (reference sequence). The CDR3 covers 16 residues. CDR3 residues: CASSFSGLAIGDTQYF. The CDR3, as DNA: TGTGCCAGCAGTTTTTCGGGACTAGCCATTGGAGATACGCAGTATTTT.

In this sample, this clonotype turned up many times. V gene TRBV9 combines with J gene TRBJ2-1; 10 bases map to TRBD1. CDR3 length: 15 residues. The germline V gene encodes CDR1 SGDLS and CDR2 YYNGEE. Trimming at V came to 2 bases and at J to 5 bases, leaving 4 bases not matched to a gene. This chain's CDR3 is CASSVPGTGDNEQFF. The CDR3 nucleotides are TGTGCCAGCAGCGTGCCCGGGACAGGGGACAATGAGCAGTTCTTC. Together with reference TRBV9 and TRBJ2-1, the CDR3 gives the full variable domain: DSGVTQTPKHLITATGQRVTLRCSPRSGDLSVYWYQQSLDQGLQFLIQYYNGEERAKGNILERFSAQQFPDLHSELNLSSLELGDSALYFCASSVPGTGDNEQFFGPGTRLTVL.